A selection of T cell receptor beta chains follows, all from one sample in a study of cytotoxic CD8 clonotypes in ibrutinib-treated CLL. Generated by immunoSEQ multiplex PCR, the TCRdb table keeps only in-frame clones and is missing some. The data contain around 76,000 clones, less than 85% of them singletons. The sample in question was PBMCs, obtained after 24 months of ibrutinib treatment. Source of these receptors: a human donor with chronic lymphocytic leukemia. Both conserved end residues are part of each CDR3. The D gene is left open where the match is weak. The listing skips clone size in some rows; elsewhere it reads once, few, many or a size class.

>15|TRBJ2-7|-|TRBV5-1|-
TGCGCCAGCAGCTTGTCCGGGGGACCCCTCTACGAGCAGTACTTC
CASSLSGGPLYEQYF
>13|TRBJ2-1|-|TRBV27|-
TGTGCCAGCAGTACGACTAGGAACAATGAGCAGTTCTTC
CASSTTRNNEQFF
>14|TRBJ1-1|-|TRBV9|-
TGTGCCAGCAGCGTGGGCCCCCAGGAAACTGAAGCTTTCTTT
CASSVGPQETEAFF
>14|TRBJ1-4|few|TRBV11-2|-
TGTGCCAGCAGCCCACAGGGTTTCGCTGAAAAACTGTTTTTT
CASSPQGFAEKLFF
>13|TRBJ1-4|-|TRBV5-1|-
TGCGCCAGCAGCTTGGAGGGAGATGAAAAACTGTTTTTT
CASSLEGDEKLFF
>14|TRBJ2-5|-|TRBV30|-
TGTGCCTGGAATGTGAGGGCAAACCAAGAGACCCAGTACTTC
CAWNVRANQETQYF
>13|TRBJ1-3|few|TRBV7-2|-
TGTGCCAGCGGGGGGTCTCCTGGAAACACCATATATTTT
CASGGSPGNTIYF
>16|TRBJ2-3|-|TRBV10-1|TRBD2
TGCGCCAGGACCCCCTGGGGACTAGCGGGACGGGAGACGCAGTATTTT
CARTPWGLAGRETQYF
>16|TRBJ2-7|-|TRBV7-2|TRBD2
TGTGCCAGCAGCTTCACGCTAGCGGGAGGTTCCCACGAGCAGTACTTC
CASSFTLAGGSHEQYF
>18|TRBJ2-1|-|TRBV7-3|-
TGTGCCAGCAGCTTATTTGGAGGATCGCGGGTCTCCTACAATGAGCAGTTCTTC
CASSLFGGSRVSYNEQFF
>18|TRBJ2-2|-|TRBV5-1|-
TGCGCCAGCAGCTTGGATATGGTGGGAGCCGCCAACACCGGGGAGCTGTTTTTT
CASSLDMVGAANTGELFF
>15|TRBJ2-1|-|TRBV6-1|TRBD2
TGTGCCAGCAGACGGGACTATCAAACCTACAATGAGCAGTTCTTC
CASRRDYQTYNEQFF
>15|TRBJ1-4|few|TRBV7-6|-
TGTGCCAGCAGCCCCAGAGGGGAAGCTGGCGAAAAACTGTTTTTT
CASSPRGEAGEKLFF
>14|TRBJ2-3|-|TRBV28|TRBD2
TGTGCCAGCAGTCCACTGATAGCGGGAACTACGCAGTATTTT
CASSPLIAGTTQYF
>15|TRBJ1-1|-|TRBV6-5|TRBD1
TGTGCCAGCAGCCGCCACGGACAGGGGGGGACTGAAGCTTTCTTT
CASSRHGQGGTEAFF
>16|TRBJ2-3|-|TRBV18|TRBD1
TGTGCCTCTACTCGGGGACAGGGGTTCGAGGCAGATACGCAGTATTTT
CASTRGQGFEADTQYF
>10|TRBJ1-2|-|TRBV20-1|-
TGCAGTGCCATAACCTATGGCTACACCTTC
CSAITYGYTF
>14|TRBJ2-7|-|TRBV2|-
TGTGCCAGCAGTGAAGGGGGATCCCCCTACGAGCAGTACTTC
CASSEGGSPYEQYF
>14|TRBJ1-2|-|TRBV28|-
TGTGCCAGCCGATGGTCCAGGGCAGTCTATGGCTACACCTTC
CASRWSRAVYGYTF
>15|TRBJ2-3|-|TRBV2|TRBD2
TGTGCCAGCCTGGTCAGCGGGAGGGCGGAAGATACGCAGTATTTT
CASLVSGRAEDTQYF
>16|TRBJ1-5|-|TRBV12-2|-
TGTGCAAGTCGCTTACTCTCGTCAGGGGGAGATCAGCCCCAGCATTTT
CASRLLSSGGDQPQHF
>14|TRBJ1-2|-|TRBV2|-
TGTGCCAGCAGTACCACCCCAGGGACCTATGGCTACACCTTC
CASSTTPGTYGYTF
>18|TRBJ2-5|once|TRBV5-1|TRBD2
TGCGCCAGCAGCCTAAAGACTAGCGGGAGTCCGCCGAGTGAGACCCAGTACTTC
CASSLKTSGSPPSETQYF